The 11 T cell receptor beta chains in this list originate from one sample, sequenced in a study of CD8+ T cells in alopecia areata. TCR sequencing used cDNA made by reverse transcription of extracted RNA. The assay was immunoSEQ multiplex PCR, and TCRdb's table has in-frame clones only and misses some. The sample has more than 95,000 clones, 35% to 45% seen once. Sequenced material: CD4+ T cells sorted from blood. Receptor source: a human donor with alopecia areata.

The chain couples TRBV7-2 to TRBJ2-2, with TRBD1 matching 10 bases. The CDR3 runs 15 residues. With 5 bases clipped from V and 6 bases from J, the junction kept 6 bases outside the gene matches. Per germline, CDR1 SGHTA and CDR2 FQGNSA. This CDR3 is CASSPWTGGAGELFF. DNA for the CDR3: TGTGCCAGCAGCCCCTGGACAGGGGGGGCCGGGGAGCTGTTTTTT.

The V gene is TRBV7-9, the J gene TRBJ1-6; D might be TRBD1 (5 bases). V lost 1 base and J lost 5, with 9 bases in between. CDR1 and CDR2 from the germline V gene are SEHNR and FQNEAQ (reference sequence). The CDR3 has 15 residues. Here the CDR3 reads CASSLGGSNNSPLHF. The CDR3 DNA reads as TGTGCCAGCAGCTTAGGGGGGAGTAATAATTCACCCCTCCACTTT. Combining the CDR3 with reference TRBV7-9 and TRBJ1-6 gives the whole variable domain DTGVSQNPRHKITKRGQNVTFRCDPISEHNRLYWYRQTLGQGPEFLTYFQNEAQLEKSRLLSDRFSAERPKGSFSTLEIQRTEQGDSAMYLCASSLGGSNNSPLHFGNGTRLTVT.

The rearrangement uses TRBV2 and TRBJ2-7, with D possibly TRBD1 on 5 matching bases. Germline V gene sequence: CDR1 SNHLY, CDR2 FYNNEI. The CDR3 extends over 14 amino acids. The V end was cut by 6 bases, the J end by 6 bases, with 18 bases between. CDR3 amino acids: CASRIGGQGGEQYF. The CDR3 DNA reads TGTGCCAGCAGGATAGGCGGTCAGGGCGGCGAGCAGTACTTC.

The rearrangement joins TRBV9 to TRBJ1-2; 10 nucleotides agree with TRBD1. CDR1 SGDLS and CDR2 YYNGEE come from the germline V gene. V shed 2 bases and J 5 bases; nucleotides not matched to a gene: 0. The CDR3 contains 13 residues. The chain's CDR3 is CASSVDRGYGYTF. In DNA form, the CDR3 reads TGTGCCAGCAGCGTGGACAGGGGGTATGGCTACACCTTC.

The rearrangement uses TRBV28 and TRBJ2-5, with 8 bases lining up with TRBD1. This CDR3 comprises 13 residues. J was trimmed by 5 bases and V by 8 bases; bases with no gene match: 7. Germline CDR1 reads MDHEN; CDR2 reads SYDVKM. CDR3 nucleotide sequence: TGTGCCAGCTTCTCAGGGGGCGCGGAGACCCAGTACTTC. It translates to CASFSGGAETQYF.

The rearrangement links TRBV7-3 to TRBJ2-2; 8 positions agree with TRBD2. Germline CDR1 and CDR2: SGHTA and FQGTGA. CDR3 length equals 15 residues. Germline trimming cut 4 bases from V and 5 bases from J; bases unmatched to any gene: 6. Written as DNA, the CDR3 is TGTGCCAGCAGCTCAGGCGGGAGGAGTACCGGGGAGCTGTTTTTT. Protein product: CASSSGGRSTGELFF.

The chain uses TRBV29-1 and TRBJ2-3; TRBD2 matches 8 bases. V lost 6 bases, J lost 0 bases, and 5 bases stayed unmatched. The CDR3 has 14 amino acids. Germline-derived CDR1 and CDR2 are SQVTM and ANQGSEA. CDR3 loop: CSVISGTSTDTQYF. For the CDR3, the DNA is TGCAGCGTAATTAGCGGGACGAGCACAGATACGCAGTATTTT.

This clone was seen only once. This chain uses TRBV30 with TRBJ2-3, with D tentatively TRBD2 (6 bases). Germline assignment: CDR1 GTSNPN and CDR2 SVGIG (reference sequence). V was cut by 2 bases and J by 7 bases, with 13 bases left in between. This CDR3 comprises 13 residues. For the CDR3, the DNA is TGTGCCTGGAGTTTAAAGGCGGGGCATACGCAGTATTTT. It specifies CAWSLKAGHTQYF.

Comments on this clone: Other DNA sequences of this sample code for an identical CDR3. The chain is built from TRBV29-1 and TRBJ2-7, with D maybe TRBD1 (6 bases). In germline, CDR1 is SQVTM, CDR2 ANQGSEA. The CDR3 covers 11 residues. V was trimmed by 6 bases and J by 4 bases, leaving 10 bases between them. The CDR3: CSVRTEYEQYF. The CDR3 DNA sequence: TGCAGCGTACGGACAGAATACGAGCAGTACTTC.

The chain joins TRBV5-1 to TRBJ1-2, with D hard to call. The germline CDR1 and CDR2 sequences are SGHRS and YFSETQ. The CDR3 consists of 16 residues. The V end was cut by 0 bases, the J end by 2 bases, with 14 bases between. The CDR3 bases are TGCGCCAGCAGCTTGGGCCCGGGAAGCCAAAACTATGGCTACACCTTC. Its protein product is CASSLGPGSQNYGYTF. Together with reference TRBV5-1 and TRBJ1-2, the CDR3 gives the full variable domain: KAGVTQTPRYLIKTRGQQVTLSCSPISGHRSVSWYQQTPGQGLQFLFEYFSETQRNKGNFPGRFSGRQFSNSRSEMNVSTLELGDSALYLCASSLGPGSQNYGYTFGSGTRLTVV.

This sequence joins TRBV5-1 and TRBJ2-7, with TRBD1 identical over 7 bases. Germline CDR1 and CDR2: SGHRS and YFSETQ. The CDR3 consists of 14 residues. V shed 5 bases, J shed 3 bases, and the junction held 8 bases outside the gene matches. CDR3 nucleotide sequence: TGCGCCAGCAGACAGGGACAGTTTTTCTACGAGCAGTACTTC. Protein sequence: CASRQGQFFYEQYF.